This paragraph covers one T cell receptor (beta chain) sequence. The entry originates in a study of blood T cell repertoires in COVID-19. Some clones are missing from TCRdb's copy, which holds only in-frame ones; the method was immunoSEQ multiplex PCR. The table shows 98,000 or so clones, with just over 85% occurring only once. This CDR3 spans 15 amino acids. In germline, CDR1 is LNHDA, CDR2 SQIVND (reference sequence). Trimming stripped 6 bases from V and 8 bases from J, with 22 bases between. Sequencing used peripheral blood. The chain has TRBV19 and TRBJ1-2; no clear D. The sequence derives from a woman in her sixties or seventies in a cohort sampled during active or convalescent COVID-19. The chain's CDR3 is CASSPSRIREGGYTF. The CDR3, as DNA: TGTGCCAGTAGCCCTTCCCGGATCCGGGAGGGAGGCTACACCTTC.